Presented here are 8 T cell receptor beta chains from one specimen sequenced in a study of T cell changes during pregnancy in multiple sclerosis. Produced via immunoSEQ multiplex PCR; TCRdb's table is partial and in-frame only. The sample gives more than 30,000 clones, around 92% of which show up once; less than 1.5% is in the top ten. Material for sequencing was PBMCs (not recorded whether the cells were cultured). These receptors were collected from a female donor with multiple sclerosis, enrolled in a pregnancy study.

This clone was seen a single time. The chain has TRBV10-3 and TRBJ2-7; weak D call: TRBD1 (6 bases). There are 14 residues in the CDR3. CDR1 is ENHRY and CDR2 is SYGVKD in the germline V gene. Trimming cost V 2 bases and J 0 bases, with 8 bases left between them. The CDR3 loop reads CAISEGGSSYEQYF. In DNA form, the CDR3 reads TGTGCCATCAGTGAGGGGGGCAGCTCCTACGAGCAGTACTTC.

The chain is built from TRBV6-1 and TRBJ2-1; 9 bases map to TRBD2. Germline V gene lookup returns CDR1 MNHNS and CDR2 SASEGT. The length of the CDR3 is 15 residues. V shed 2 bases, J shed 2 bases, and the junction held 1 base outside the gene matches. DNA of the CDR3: TGTGCCAGCAGTGAAATAGCGGGAGCCTACAATGAGCAGTTCTTC. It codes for CASSEIAGAYNEQFF.

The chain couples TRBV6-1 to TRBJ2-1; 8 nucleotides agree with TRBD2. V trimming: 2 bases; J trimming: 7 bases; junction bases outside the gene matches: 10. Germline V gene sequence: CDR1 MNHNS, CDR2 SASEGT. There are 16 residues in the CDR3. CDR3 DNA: TGTGCCAGCAGTGAACAGGGAGCGGGGGCTTTAAATGAGCAGTTCTTC. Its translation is CASSEQGAGALNEQFF.

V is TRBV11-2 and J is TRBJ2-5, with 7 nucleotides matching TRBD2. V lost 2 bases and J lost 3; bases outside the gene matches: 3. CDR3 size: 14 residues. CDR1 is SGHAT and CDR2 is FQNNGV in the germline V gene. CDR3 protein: CASSLWLAEETQYF. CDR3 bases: TGTGCCAGCAGCTTATGGCTAGCGGAAGAGACCCAGTACTTC.

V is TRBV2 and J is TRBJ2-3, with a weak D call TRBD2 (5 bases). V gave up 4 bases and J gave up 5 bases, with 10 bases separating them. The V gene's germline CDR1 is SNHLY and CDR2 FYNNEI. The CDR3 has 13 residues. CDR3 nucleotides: TGTGCCAGCAGTGCGGGGTTCTTAGATACGCAGTATTTT. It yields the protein CASSAGFLDTQYF.

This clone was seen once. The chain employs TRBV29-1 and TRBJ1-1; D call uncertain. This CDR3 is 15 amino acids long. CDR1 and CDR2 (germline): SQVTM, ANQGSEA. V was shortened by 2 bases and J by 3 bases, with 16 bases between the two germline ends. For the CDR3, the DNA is TGCAGCGTTGAACTTCGGGAGGCCTGGGACACTGAAGCTTTCTTT. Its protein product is CSVELREAWDTEAFF.

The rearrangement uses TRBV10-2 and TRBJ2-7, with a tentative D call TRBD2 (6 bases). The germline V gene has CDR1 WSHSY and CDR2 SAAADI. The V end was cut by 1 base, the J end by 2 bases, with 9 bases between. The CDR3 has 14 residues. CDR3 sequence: CASSELAEAYEQYF. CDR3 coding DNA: TGCGCCAGCAGTGAGTTAGCGGAGGCCTACGAGCAGTACTTC.

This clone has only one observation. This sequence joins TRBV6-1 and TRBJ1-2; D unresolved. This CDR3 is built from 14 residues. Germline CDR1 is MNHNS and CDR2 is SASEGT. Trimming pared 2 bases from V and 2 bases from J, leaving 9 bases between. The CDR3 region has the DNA TGTGCCAGCAGTGAAATGGCGGTGAACTATGGCTACACCTTC. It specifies CASSEMAVNYGYTF.